The source of this T cell receptor beta chain is a study of T cells in Graves' hyperthyroidism and ophthalmopathy. RNA transcripts were the template for amplifying TCR beta CDR3 regions. During a first-round RT-PCR of the TCR CDR3, the HTBI primer set was used. TCRdb passed the multiplex PCR reads through MiXCR, listing each CDR3 protein once. The table lists 800,000 or so distinct CDR3 sequences, approximately 40% of them singletons. This clonotype was counted ten times or more. The sample consisted of blood. This receptor was taken from a man between 18 and 35 years old with Graves' hyperthyroidism.

DNA of the CDR3: TGTGCCAGCAGCCCGAGGTTGGACACTGAAGCTTTCTTT. As protein: CASSPRLDTEAFF. V is TRBV11-2 and J is TRBJ1-1, with no clear D. The CDR3 is made up of 13 amino acids. Between the trimmed V and J ends, which lost 5 bases and 3 bases, there was a span of 10 bases. Germline lookup yields CDR1 SGHAT and CDR2 FQNNGV.